The sequence of this T cell receptor beta chain was determined in a study of T cells in localized non-small cell lung cancer. As concerns this clone: Its antigen is still unknown.

The assay was immunoSEQ multiplex PCR, and TCRdb's table has in-frame clones only and misses some. This sample has about 54,000 clones, with approximately 80% found just once. V lost 6 bases and J 5 bases, leaving 16 bases between the germline ends. Germline CDR1 and CDR2: MNHNS and SASEGT. The CDR3 length is 14 residues. Regarding the study as a whole: The greatest T cell clonality was found in uninvolved adjacent lung (higher than in tumor).

The chain employs TRBV6-1 and TRBJ1-1; D not certain. The specimen comprised peripheral blood, sampled before any cancer treatment. The sequence came from a female donor over 55 with stage II squamous cell lung carcinoma. The CDR3 spells CASSLRAGTTEAFF. The CDR3 DNA reads as TGTGCCAGCAGCTTAAGGGCAGGAACGACTGAAGCTTTCTTT.